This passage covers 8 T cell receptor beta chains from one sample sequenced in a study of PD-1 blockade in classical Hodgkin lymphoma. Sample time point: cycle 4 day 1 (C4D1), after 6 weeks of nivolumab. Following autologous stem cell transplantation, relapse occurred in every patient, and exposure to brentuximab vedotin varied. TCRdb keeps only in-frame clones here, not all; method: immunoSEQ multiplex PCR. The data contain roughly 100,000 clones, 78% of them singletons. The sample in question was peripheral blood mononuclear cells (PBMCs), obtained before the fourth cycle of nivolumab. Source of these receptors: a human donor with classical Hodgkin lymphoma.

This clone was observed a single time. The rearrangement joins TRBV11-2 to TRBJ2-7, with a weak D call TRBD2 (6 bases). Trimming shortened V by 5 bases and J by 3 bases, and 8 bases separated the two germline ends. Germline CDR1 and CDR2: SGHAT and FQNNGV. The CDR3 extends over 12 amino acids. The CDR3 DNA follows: TGTGCCAGCAGCGTGCGGGACTACGAGCAGTACTTC. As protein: CASSVRDYEQYF.

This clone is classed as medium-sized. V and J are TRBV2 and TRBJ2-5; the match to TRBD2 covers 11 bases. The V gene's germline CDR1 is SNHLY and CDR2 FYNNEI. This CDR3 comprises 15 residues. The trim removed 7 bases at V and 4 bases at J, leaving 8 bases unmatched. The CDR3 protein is CASKGLAGPGETQYF. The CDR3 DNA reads TGTGCCAGCAAAGGACTAGCGGGCCCCGGAGAGACCCAGTACTTC.

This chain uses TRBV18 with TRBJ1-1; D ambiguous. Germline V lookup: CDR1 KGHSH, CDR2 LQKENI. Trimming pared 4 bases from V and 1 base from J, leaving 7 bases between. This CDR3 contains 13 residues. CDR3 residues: CASSLRTNTEAFF. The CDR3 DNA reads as TGTGCCAGCTCACTACGGACGAACACTGAAGCTTTCTTT. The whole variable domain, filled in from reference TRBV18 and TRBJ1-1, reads NAGVMQNPRHLVRRRGQEARLRCSPMKGHSHVYWYRQLPEEGLKFMVYLQKENIIDESGMPKERFSAEFPKEGPSILRIQQVVRGDSAAYFCASSLRTNTEAFFGQGTRLTVV.

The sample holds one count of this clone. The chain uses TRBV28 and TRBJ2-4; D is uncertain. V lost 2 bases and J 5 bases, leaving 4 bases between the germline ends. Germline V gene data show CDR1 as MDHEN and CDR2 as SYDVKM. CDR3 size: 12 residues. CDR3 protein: CASSLAENIQYF. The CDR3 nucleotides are TGTGCCAGCAGTTTAGCGGAAAACATTCAGTACTTC.

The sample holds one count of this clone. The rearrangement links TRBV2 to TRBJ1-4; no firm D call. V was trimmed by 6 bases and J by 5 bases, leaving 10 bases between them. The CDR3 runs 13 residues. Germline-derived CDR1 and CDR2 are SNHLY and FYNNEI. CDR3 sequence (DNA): TGTGCCAGCAGCTCCGACGGAAATGAAAAACTGTTTTTT. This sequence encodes CASSSDGNEKLFF.

The CDR3 nucleotides read TGTGCCAGCAGTTGGGACGTTGCAACTAATGAAAAACTGTTTTTT. Translating it yields CASSWDVATNEKLFF. V is TRBV7-9 and J is TRBJ1-4, with a weak D call TRBD1 (5 bases). V shed 6 bases and J shed 0 bases, with 11 bases lying between them. Germline V gives CDR1 SEHNR, CDR2 FQNEAQ (reference sequence). The CDR3 contains 15 residues.

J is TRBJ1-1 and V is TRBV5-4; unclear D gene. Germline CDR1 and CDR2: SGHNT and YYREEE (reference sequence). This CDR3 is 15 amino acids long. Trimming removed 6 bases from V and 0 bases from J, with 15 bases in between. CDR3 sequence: CASNYGGPMNTEAFF. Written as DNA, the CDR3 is TGTGCCAGCAACTACGGCGGACCAATGAACACTGAAGCTTTCTTT.

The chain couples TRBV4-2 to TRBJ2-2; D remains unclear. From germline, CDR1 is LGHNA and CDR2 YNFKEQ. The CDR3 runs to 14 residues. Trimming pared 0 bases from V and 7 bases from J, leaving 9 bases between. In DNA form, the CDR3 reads TGTGCCAGCAGCCAAGAATCCAGCGTCGGGGAGCTGTTTTTT. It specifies CASSQESSVGELFF.